These 16 T cell receptor beta chains were sequenced from one sample in a study of cytomegalovirus exposure and HLA in healthy donors. Clones were read by immunoSEQ multiplex PCR, and TCRdb kept only the in-frame ones, dropping some. The table shows about 140,000 clones, with around 88% occurring only once. What was sequenced was PBMCs. The receptors derive from a woman aged 18-29 years in good health and CMV-seropositive.

The V and J genes are TRBV7-3 and TRBJ2-3, with TRBD2 identical over 14 bases. Germline values: CDR1 SGHTA, CDR2 FQGTGA. After removal of 0 bases from V and 2 bases from J, the junction contained 4 bases not matched to a gene. The CDR3 runs to 18 residues. The CDR3, as DNA: TGTGCCAGCAGCTTAACCGCGACTAGCGGGGGGGTCACAGATACGCAGTATTTT. Amino acid sequence: CASSLTATSGGVTDTQYF. Complete variable domain (other parts from reference TRBV7-3 and TRBJ2-3): GAGVSQTPSNKVTEKGKYVELRCDPISGHTALYWYRQSLGQGPEFLIYFQGTGAADDSGLPNDRFFAVRPEGSVSTLKIQRTERGDSAVYLCASSLTATSGGVTDTQYFGPGTRLTVL.

The chain uses TRBV28 and TRBJ2-3, with D uncertain. The CDR3 has 15 residues. CDR1 is MDHEN, CDR2 SYDVKM, per germline. The ends were cut back, 1 base at V and 1 base at J, with 9 bases in the middle. CDR3 coding DNA: TGTGCCAGCAGTTTATCCCGGCGGCGCACAGATACGCAGTATTTT. Encoded protein: CASSLSRRRTDTQYF.

The rearrangement joins TRBV6-1 to TRBJ1-1; TRBD1 is a possible D gene (5 bases). Germline V gives CDR1 MNHNS, CDR2 SASEGT. The CDR3 sequence is 14 residues long. Trimming took off 8 bases at V and 2 bases at J, with 15 bases between the two ends. The CDR3 nucleotides are TGTGCCAGCCTTAAGGGGTATTCCAACACTGAAGCTTTCTTT. Translation gives CASLKGYSNTEAFF.

The chain has TRBV6-6 and TRBJ2-7; the D gene is possibly TRBD1 (5 bases). This CDR3 comprises 13 residues. Per germline, CDR1 MNHNY and CDR2 SVGAGI (reference sequence). Trimming removed 5 bases from V and 5 bases from J, with 13 bases in between. CDR3 loop: CASSETPGNEQYF. CDR3 nucleotide sequence: TGTGCCAGCAGTGAGACCCCAGGGAACGAGCAGTACTTC.

This chain connects TRBV14 to TRBJ1-6; D is unresolved. Trimming removed 0 bases from V and 0 bases from J, with 18 bases in between. The length of the CDR3 is 20 residues. Germline V gives CDR1 SGHDN, CDR2 FVKESK. The CDR3 sequence: CASSQENGRPRSSYNSPLHF. The DNA for the CDR3 is TGTGCCAGCAGCCAAGAAAATGGTCGCCCGAGGAGCTCCTATAATTCACCCCTCCACTTT.

The chain is built from TRBV6-6 and TRBJ2-1; D perhaps matches TRBD1 (5 bases). The length of the CDR3 is 12 residues. Germline CDR1 is MNHNY and CDR2 is SVGAGI (reference sequence). Trimming removed 6 bases from V and 6 bases from J, with 9 bases in between. CDR3 protein: CASSPRVNEQFF. Here the CDR3 DNA reads TGTGCCAGCAGCCCCAGGGTCAATGAGCAGTTCTTC.

The chain carries TRBV5-5 and TRBJ1-5; 8 positions match TRBD1. Trimming cost V 4 bases and J 0 bases; bases outside gene matches: 6. CDR1 is SGHKS, CDR2 YYEKEE, per germline (reference sequence). The length of the CDR3 is 16 residues. CDR3 region: CASSIGQGYSNQPQHF. In nucleotides, the CDR3 is TGTGCCAGCAGCATAGGACAGGGCTATAGCAATCAGCCCCAGCATTTT. Combining the CDR3 with reference TRBV5-5 and TRBJ1-5 gives the whole variable domain DAGVTQSPTHLIKTRGQQVTLRCSPISGHKSVSWYQQVLGQGPQFIFQYYEKEERGRGNFPDRFSARQFPNYSSELNVNALLLGDSALYLCASSIGQGYSNQPQHFGDGTRLSIL.

In its sample, this clone was seen once. The rearrangement uses TRBV2 and TRBJ1-5; possibly TRBD1 for D (5 bases). Germline CDR1 SNHLY, CDR2 FYNNEI. Trimming cost V 5 bases and J 6 bases, with 14 bases left between them. This CDR3 region has 14 residues. CDR3 protein: CASSRIGGVQPQHF. In nucleotides, the CDR3 is TGTGCCAGCAGTCGAATCGGGGGGGTTCAGCCCCAGCATTTT. Looking up the rest from reference TRBV2 and TRBJ1-5 gives the full variable domain: EPEVTQTPSHQVTQMGQEVILRCVPISNHLYFYWYRQILGQKVEFLVSFYNNEISEKSEIFDDQFSVERPDGSNFTLKIRSTKLEDSAMYFCASSRIGGVQPQHFGDGTRLSIL.

The rearrangement uses TRBV4-3 and TRBJ2-2; 7 nucleotides line up with TRBD1. Germline CDR1 and CDR2: LGHNA and YSLEER. CDR3 size: 16 residues. V was pared by 0 bases and J by 0 bases, with 1 base of the junction left unmatched. The CDR3 region has the DNA TGCGCCAGCAGCCAAGAGGGGACAGCGAACACCGGGGAGCTGTTTTTT. As protein: CASSQEGTANTGELFF.

The J gene is TRBJ2-1, the V gene TRBV9; 7 bases are a match to TRBD1. From germline, CDR1 is SGDLS and CDR2 YYNGEE. V lost 3 bases, J lost 8 bases, and 5 bases stayed unmatched. The CDR3 contains 13 residues. CDR3 DNA: TGTGCCAGCAGCGGACAGGGAAACGATGAGCAGTTCTTC. This sequence encodes CASSGQGNDEQFF.

This chain links TRBV27 with TRBJ2-1; TRBD2 agrees at 9 bases. Germline CDR1 is MNHEY and CDR2 is SMNVEV (reference sequence). This CDR3 is 15 amino acids long. V lost 2 bases and J lost 4; bases outside the gene matches: 3. The CDR3, as DNA: TGTGCCAGCAGTTTAAGGCTAGCGGGGTACAATGAGCAGTTCTTC. It specifies CASSLRLAGYNEQFF.

The chain employs TRBV6-1 and TRBJ1-3, with D possibly matching TRBD1 (6 bases). The CDR3 consists of 15 residues. V lost 1 base and J 3 bases, leaving 10 bases between the germline ends. Per the germline V gene, CDR1 is MNHNS and CDR2 is SASEGT. The CDR3 protein is CASSEGTVSGNTIYF. CDR3 DNA sequence: TGTGCCAGCAGTGAAGGGACAGTGAGTGGAAACACCATATATTTT.

The rearrangement joins TRBV2 to TRBJ2-3, with D maybe TRBD2 (7 bases). This CDR3 comprises 14 residues. V was pared by 3 bases and J by 8 bases, with 15 bases between. CDR1 and CDR2 (germline): SNHLY, FYNNEI. The CDR3 nucleotides are TGTGCCAGCAGTGACCGGACTAGGGGGTCTACGCAGTATTTT. As protein: CASSDRTRGSTQYF.

This clone appeared many times. The chain links TRBV5-1 to TRBJ1-4; 7 bases map to TRBD1. This CDR3 is 15 amino acids long. J gave up 0 bases and V 3 bases, and 2 bases lay outside the gene matches. Germline V gives CDR1 SGHRS, CDR2 YFSETQ. The CDR3 coding sequence is TGCGCCAGCAGCTGGGGGACAGCAACTAATGAAAAACTGTTTTTT. It codes for CASSWGTATNEKLFF.

This sequence joins TRBV2 and TRBJ2-7; D may be TRBD2 (6 bases). This CDR3 contains 16 residues. Per germline, CDR1 SNHLY and CDR2 FYNNEI. Trimming removed 5 bases at V and 3 bases at J, with 20 bases between. The CDR3 here is CASSSGVGLMNYEQYF. As DNA, the CDR3 is TGTGCCAGCAGTTCTGGGGTGGGACTGATGAACTACGAGCAGTACTTC.

The gene calls are TRBV4-2 and TRBJ2-7; 9 nucleotides line up with TRBD1. Germline-derived CDR1 and CDR2 are LGHNA and YNFKEQ. Trimming removed 1 base from V and 1 base from J; junction bases left unmatched: 8. The CDR3 extends over 17 amino acids. In nucleotides, the CDR3 is TGTGCCAGCAGCCAAGTGAAGGGACAGGGAGGTTCCTACGAGCAGTACTTC. Its protein product is CASSQVKGQGGSYEQYF.